Listed here are 18 T cell receptor beta chains from one sample, sequenced in a study of T cells in Graves' hyperthyroidism and ophthalmopathy. Amplified TCR beta CDR3 regions derived from RNA transcripts. With the HTBI primer set, the TCR CDR3 went through a first round of RT-PCR. TCRdb re-called the multiplex PCR reads with MiXCR, one entry per CDR3 protein. The repertoire consists of 500,000 to 650,000 distinct CDR3 sequences, with roughly 15% occurring once and the leading ten covering around an eighth. The specimen sequenced was blood. Every receptor here comes from a woman aged 50 to 60 with Graves' ophthalmopathy.

This clonotype was recorded at least ten times. V usage is TRBV7-2 and J usage is TRBJ1-5; the D is unclear. This CDR3 is 13 amino acids long. The germline gives CDR1 SGHTA, CDR2 FQGNSA. Trimming cost V 2 bases and J 4 bases, with 6 bases left between them. CDR3 sequence (DNA): TGTGCCAGCAGCTTAATCCAAAATCAGCCCCAGCATTTT. Its protein product is CASSLIQNQPQHF.

In this sample, this clonotype turned up many times. The chain has TRBV15 and TRBJ2-3; TRBD1 matches 8 bases. J was trimmed by 2 bases and V by 0 bases; bases with no gene match: 4. The length of the CDR3 is 16 residues. Per germline, CDR1 LNHNV and CDR2 YYDKDF (reference sequence). This CDR3 is CATSRDRGLVTDTQYF. The CDR3 nucleotides read TGTGCCACCAGCAGAGACAGGGGGCTAGTCACAGATACGCAGTATTTT.

The sample holds many counts of this clonotype. This rearrangement joins TRBV6-1 to TRBJ2-7, with a weak D call TRBD2 (6 bases). CDR1 and CDR2 (germline): MNHNS, SASEGT. V was cut by 2 bases and J by 3 bases, with 17 bases left in between. The CDR3 has 16 amino acids. The CDR3 protein is CASSERISGTVYEQYF. In DNA, the CDR3 is TGTGCCAGCAGTGAAAGGATATCCGGGACTGTCTACGAGCAGTACTTC.

This clonotype has ten or more counts. The V call is TRBV11-3, the J call TRBJ2-1; 10 bases are a match to TRBD2. The V segment lost 6 bases and the J segment 7 bases; nucleotides outside the gene matches: 6. The CDR3 extends over 14 amino acids. Per the germline V gene, CDR1 is SGHNT and CDR2 is YENEEA. The CDR3 reads CASRPGLAKNEQFF. DNA for the CDR3: TGTGCCAGCAGGCCGGGACTAGCGAAGAATGAGCAGTTCTTC. The variable domain in full, with the rest retrieved from reference TRBV11-3 and TRBJ2-1, is EAGVVQSPRYKIIEKKQPVAFWCNPISGHNTLYWYLQNLGQGPELLIRYENEEAVDDSQLPKDRFSAERLKGVDSTLKIQPAELGDSAVYLCASRPGLAKNEQFFGPGTRLTVL.

This clonotype was seen many times. V is TRBV5-1 and J is TRBJ2-3; no definite D call. The CDR3 is 16 residues long. Germline values: CDR1 SGHRS, CDR2 YFSETQ. V was clipped by 2 bases and J by 2 bases, with 15 bases between them. The DNA of the CDR3 is TGCGCCAGCAGCTTAGATACTGGTACCTCCACAGATACGCAGTATTTT. Amino acid sequence: CASSLDTGTSTDTQYF.

This clonotype was counted only a few times. The chain carries TRBV28 and TRBJ2-7; D gene ambiguous. This CDR3 has 14 amino acids. V lost 9 bases to trimming and J lost 2 bases, with 17 bases between them. Germline CDR1 and CDR2: MDHEN and SYDVKM. The CDR3 here is CASISLRETYEQYF. As DNA, the CDR3 is TGTGCCAGTATTTCCCTCAGAGAAACCTACGAGCAGTACTTC.

The V gene is TRBV6-1, the J gene TRBJ2-5; possible D gene TRBD2, 7 bases. This CDR3 has 15 amino acids. V lost 8 bases and J lost 4, with 20 bases in between. In germline, CDR1 is MNHNS, CDR2 SASEGT. The CDR3 DNA is TGTGCCAGCGGGGAAACCAAGGGGGGGAGAGAGACCCAGTACTTC. It is translated as CASGETKGGRETQYF.

Only a few counts were recorded for this clonotype. This sequence joins TRBV7-9 and TRBJ2-7, with D tentatively TRBD2 (5 bases). CDR3 length: 15 residues. Trimming took 5 bases from V and 1 from J, leaving 15 bases between them. Germline V gene sequence: CDR1 SEHNR, CDR2 FQNEAQ (reference sequence). The DNA of the CDR3 is TGTGCCAGCAGCCAACGCCTGGACTCTTCCTACGAGCAGTACTTC. This encodes CASSQRLDSSYEQYF.

This clonotype was seen many times. The chain combines TRBV6-2 or TRBV6-3 with TRBJ2-2, with 9 bases aligning to TRBD1. The CDR3 contains 15 residues. The V gene end was trimmed by 6 bases and the J gene end by 6 bases; junction bases not matched to a gene: 8. CDR1 MNHEY and CDR2 SVGEGT come from the germline V gene. CDR3 protein: CASRLQGARAGELFF. The CDR3 DNA sequence: TGTGCCAGCAGGCTACAGGGGGCGCGGGCCGGGGAGCTGTTTTTT.

This chain connects TRBV28 to TRBJ1-5, with a possible D match to TRBD1 (6 bases). Germline CDR1 MDHEN, CDR2 SYDVKM. This CDR3 has 16 amino acids. V was pared by 5 bases and J by 0 bases, with 14 bases between. CDR3 sequence: CASSRGGGPSNQPQHF. The CDR3 nucleotides read TGTGCCAGCAGTCGGGGGGGGGGGCCTAGCAATCAGCCCCAGCATTTT.

Many counts were recorded for this clonotype. This chain joins TRBV10-3 and TRBJ2-3; tentatively, D is TRBD2 (6 bases). V was cut by 4 bases and J by 0 bases, with 8 bases left in between. The CDR3 runs 14 residues. Germline V gene data show CDR1 as ENHRY and CDR2 as SYGVKD. The CDR3 nucleotides read TGTGCCATCAGTGCTGGGAGGAGCACAGATACGCAGTATTTT. The encoded protein is CAISAGRSTDTQYF.

This clonotype was recorded at least ten times. CDR3 sequence: CASSSLTGGASYEQYF. Here the CDR3 DNA reads TGTGCCAGCAGTTCCCTTACAGGGGGCGCCAGCTACGAGCAGTACTTC. This chain joins TRBV28 and TRBJ2-7; 9 nucleotides agree with TRBD1. This CDR3 spans 16 amino acids. Germline V gene data show CDR1 as MDHEN and CDR2 as SYDVKM. Germline trimming cut 4 bases from V and 3 bases from J; bases unmatched to any gene: 10.

In this sample, this clonotype turned up many times. In DNA form, the CDR3 reads TGTGCCTGGAGTAGGACAGGGGACACTGAAGCTTTCTTT. Amino acid sequence: CAWSRTGDTEAFF. The V and J genes are TRBV30 and TRBJ1-1; 9 bases map to TRBD1. V lost 2 bases, J lost 3 bases, and 1 base stayed unmatched. This CDR3 spans 13 amino acids. Per the germline V gene, CDR1 is GTSNPN and CDR2 is SVGIG (reference sequence).

The rearrangement links TRBV9 to TRBJ2-1; 9 nucleotides match TRBD2. J lost 5 bases, V lost 4 bases, and 16 bases had no gene match. The CDR3 totals 18 residues. CDR1 and CDR2 (germline): SGDLS, YYNGEE. Here the CDR3 reads CASSLQGQTSGINNEQFF. CDR3 coding DNA: TGTGCCAGCAGCTTACAGGGTCAGACTAGCGGCATAAACAATGAGCAGTTCTTC.

This clonotype was counted only a few times. This chain joins TRBV5-1 and TRBJ1-5, with D possibly TRBD1 on 6 matching bases. V was pared by 2 bases and J by 5 bases, with 17 bases between. Germline loops: CDR1 SGHRS, CDR2 YFSETQ. This CDR3 comprises 16 residues. CDR3 sequence (DNA): TGCGCCAGCAGCTTCGGGATTGGGGGCCTCGATCAGCCCCAGCATTTT. This translates into CASSFGIGGLDQPQHF.

This clonotype appeared many times. The gene calls are TRBV2 and TRBJ2-3; 9 bases agree with TRBD2. The CDR3 extends over 14 amino acids. The junction had 5 bases not matched to a gene; V was cut back by 8 bases and J by 2 bases. CDR1 SNHLY and CDR2 FYNNEI come from the germline V gene. CDR3 coding DNA: TGTGCCAGCGGGCTAGCGGGATTCACAGATACGCAGTATTTT. This gives the protein CASGLAGFTDTQYF.

This clonotype was seen more than once but under ten times. The J gene is TRBJ1-2, the V gene TRBV20-1, with 7 bases fitting TRBD1. The CDR3 sequence is 15 residues long. Trimming at V came to 4 bases and at J to 4 bases, leaving 12 bases not matched to a gene. From germline, CDR1 is DFQATT and CDR2 SNEGSKA (reference sequence). CDR3 bases: TGCAGTGCTACGGACAGGAGCAAGAGTACCTATGGCTACACCTTC. Protein product: CSATDRSKSTYGYTF.

In its sample, this clonotype was seen many times. V gene TRBV6-1 combines with J gene TRBJ1-1; D is undetermined. Trimming left V 8 bases short and J 1 base short, with 17 bases between. The CDR3 contains 15 residues. Per the germline V gene, CDR1 is MNHNS and CDR2 is SASEGT. CDR3 amino acids: CASRGSRGANTEAFF. As DNA, the CDR3 is TGTGCCAGCCGGGGATCCCGGGGAGCGAACACTGAAGCTTTCTTT.